This T cell receptor (beta chain) derives from a study of shared clonotypes between healthy human individuals. The ends lost 7 bases at V and 4 bases at J; junction bases unmatched: 9. The CDR3 has 14 amino acids. Germline lookup yields CDR1 MNHEY and CDR2 SMNVEV (reference sequence). Terminally differentiated effector memory CD45RA+ cells were excluded by CCR7 positive selection of CD45RO-negative cells. Here immunoSEQ multiplex PCR was the method, and the copy in TCRdb shows in-frame clones only, minus some. Of around 2,100,000 clones listed, approximately 95% are singletons. This receptor was identified in a man younger than 35 in good health. The chain recombines TRBV27 with TRBJ1-2; 7 bases map to TRBD1. The sequencing input was naive CD8+ T cells sorted from blood. The CDR3 DNA sequence: TGTGCCAGCAAATGGCAGGGGGAGGCCTATGGCTACACCTTC. It codes for CASKWQGEAYGYTF.